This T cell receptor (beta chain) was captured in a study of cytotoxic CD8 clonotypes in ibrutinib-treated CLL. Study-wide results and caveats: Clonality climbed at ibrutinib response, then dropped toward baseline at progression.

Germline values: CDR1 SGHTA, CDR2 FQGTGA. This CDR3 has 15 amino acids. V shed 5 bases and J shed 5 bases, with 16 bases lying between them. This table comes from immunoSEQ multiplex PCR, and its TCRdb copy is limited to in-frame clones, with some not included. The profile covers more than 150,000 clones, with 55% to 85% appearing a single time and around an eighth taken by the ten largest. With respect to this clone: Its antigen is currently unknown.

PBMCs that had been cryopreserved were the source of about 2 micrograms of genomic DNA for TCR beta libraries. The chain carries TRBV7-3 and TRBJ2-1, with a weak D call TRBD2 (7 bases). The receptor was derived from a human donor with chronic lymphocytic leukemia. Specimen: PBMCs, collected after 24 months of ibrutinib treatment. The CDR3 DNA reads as TGTGCCAGCAGCCGGGGGGACACCGGCCACAATGAGCAGTTCTTC. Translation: CASSRGDTGHNEQFF.